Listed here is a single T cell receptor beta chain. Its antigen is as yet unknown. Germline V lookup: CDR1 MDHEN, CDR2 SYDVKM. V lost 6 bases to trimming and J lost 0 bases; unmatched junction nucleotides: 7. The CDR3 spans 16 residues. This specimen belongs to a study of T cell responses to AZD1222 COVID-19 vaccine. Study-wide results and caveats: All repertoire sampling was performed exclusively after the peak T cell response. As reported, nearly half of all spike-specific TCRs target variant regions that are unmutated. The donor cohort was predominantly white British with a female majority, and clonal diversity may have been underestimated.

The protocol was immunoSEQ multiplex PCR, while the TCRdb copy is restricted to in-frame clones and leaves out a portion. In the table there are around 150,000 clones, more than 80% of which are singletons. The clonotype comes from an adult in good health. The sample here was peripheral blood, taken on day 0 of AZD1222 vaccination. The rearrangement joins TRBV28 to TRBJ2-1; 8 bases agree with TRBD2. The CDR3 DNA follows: TGTGCCAGCAGCGTCGGGGGGGTAGGCTCCTACAATGAGCAGTTCTTC. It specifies CASSVGGVGSYNEQFF.